Shown below are 23 T cell receptor beta chains from a single sample sequenced in a study of T cell responses to AZD1222 COVID-19 vaccine. Generated by immunoSEQ multiplex PCR, the TCRdb table keeps only in-frame clones and is missing some. The sample holds 150,000 or so clones, 85% to 95% seen once. This material consisted of peripheral blood, taken on day 0 of AZD1222 vaccination. These TCRs come from an adult in good health.

The chain uses TRBV3-1 (or the pseudogene TRBV3-2) and TRBJ1-2, with D hard to call. The CDR3 consists of 13 residues. Trimming took 4 bases from V and 9 from J, leaving 15 bases between them. The germline V gene has CDR1 LGHDT and CDR2 YNNKEL (reference sequence). CDR3 region: CASSPAGFGSYTF. Written as DNA, the CDR3 is TGTGCCAGCAGCCCAGCTGGGTTTGGAAGCTACACCTTC.

As for this clone: The junction and the germline gene differ at one end; a read error may be behind it. The chain links TRBV20-1 to TRBJ2-1, with 7 bases identical to TRBD1. The CDR3 runs to 11 residues. CDR1 is DFQATT and CDR2 is SNEGSKA in the germline V gene (reference sequence). CDR3 residues: CSARTDRSLLF. CDR3 in DNA: TGCAGTGCTAGGACGGACAGGTCACTGCTCTTC.

The J gene is TRBJ2-1, the V gene TRBV6-5; D not resolved. V was cut by 8 bases and J by 6 bases, with 14 bases left in between. The CDR3 spans 13 residues. Germline V gene data show CDR1 as MNHEY and CDR2 as SVGAGI. The CDR3 sequence is CASFVGLFNEQFF. CDR3 DNA: TGTGCCAGCTTCGTCGGGCTTTTCAATGAGCAGTTCTTC.

This chain connects TRBV28 to TRBJ2-5; maybe TRBD2 (5 bases). Germline V gives CDR1 MDHEN, CDR2 SYDVKM. The CDR3 runs to 15 residues. Trimming shortened V by 1 base and J by 0 bases, and 9 bases separated the two germline ends. The CDR3 nucleotides are TGTGCCAGCAGTTTATTCCTAGCCAACCAAGAGACCCAGTACTTC. Its translation is CASSLFLANQETQYF.

The chain employs TRBV29-1 and TRBJ2-1; D uncertain. Germline CDR1 and CDR2: SQVTM and ANQGSEA. The CDR3 loop spans 13 amino acids. V was shortened by 2 bases and J by 6 bases, with 11 bases between the two germline ends. CDR3 nucleotides: TGCAGCGTTGAAAAGGCAGAAAGCAATGAGCAGTTCTTC. Translated: CSVEKAESNEQFF.

This chain joins TRBV7-2 and TRBJ1-5; the D gene is possibly TRBD1 (5 bases). Germline V lookup: CDR1 SGHTA, CDR2 FQGNSA. This CDR3 contains 14 residues. V gave up 2 bases and J gave up 7 bases, with 12 bases separating them. CDR3 bases: TGTGCCAGCAGCTTAAGATCCGGGGGACAGCCCCAGCATTTT. Translation gives CASSLRSGGQPQHF.

The V call is TRBV30, the J call TRBJ2-4; TRBD2 matches at 15 bases. The ends lost 0 bases at V and 7 bases at J; junction bases unmatched: 7. The germline V gene encodes CDR1 GTSNPN and CDR2 SVGIG (reference sequence). The length of the CDR3 is 17 residues. CDR3 protein: CAWSVTGGLAGGNIQYF. CDR3 bases: TGTGCCTGGAGTGTAACGGGAGGACTAGCGGGGGGGAACATTCAGTACTTC. Looking up the rest from reference TRBV30 and TRBJ2-4 gives the full variable domain: SQTIHQWPATLVQPVGSPLSLECTVEGTSNPNLYWYRQAAGRGLQLLFYSVGIGQISSEVPQNLSASRPQDRQFILSSKKLLLSDSGFYLCAWSVTGGLAGGNIQYFGAGTRLSVL.

The chain carries TRBV5-6 and TRBJ2-7; TRBD2 might be the D (5 bases). The CDR3 extends over 15 amino acids. The V end was cut by 2 bases, the J end by 0 bases, with 12 bases between. Germline lookup yields CDR1 SGHDT and CDR2 YYEEEE. The CDR3 sequence is CASSFRGPSSYEQYF. As DNA, the CDR3 is TGTGCCAGCAGCTTCCGGGGTCCTAGCTCCTACGAGCAGTACTTC.

The CDR3 nucleotides read TGCAGCGTTAACAGTGGGTACAATCAGCCCCAGCATTTT. This translates into CSVNSGYNQPQHF. The rearrangement joins TRBV29-1 to TRBJ1-5; D ambiguous. V was trimmed by 5 bases and J by 3 bases, leaving 11 bases between them. From germline, CDR1 is SQVTM and CDR2 ANQGSEA. The CDR3 has 13 amino acids.

The chain has TRBV4-3 and TRBJ2-5; TRBD1 aligns across 9 bases. Germline CDR1 and CDR2: LGHNA and YSLEER. The trim removed 4 bases at V and 0 bases at J, leaving 9 bases unmatched. The CDR3 runs to 17 residues. The CDR3 nucleotides are TGCGCCAGCAGCCTGACCGCCGGGACAGGGTACCAAGAGACCCAGTACTTC. Protein: CASSLTAGTGYQETQYF.

The chain is built from TRBV30 and TRBJ1-1; D is uncertain. From germline, CDR1 is GTSNPN and CDR2 SVGIG (reference sequence). Trimming took off 4 bases at V and 1 base at J, with 10 bases between the two ends. The CDR3 runs 13 residues. The CDR3 is CAWKGAANTEAFF. The CDR3 bases are TGTGCCTGGAAGGGTGCCGCGAACACTGAAGCTTTCTTT.

This chain joins TRBV7-9 and TRBJ2-4; either TRBD1 or TRBD2 may fit D (5 bases each). This CDR3 comprises 12 residues. Germline assignment: CDR1 SEHNR and CDR2 FQNEAQ (reference sequence). The germline V and J ends were trimmed by 5 bases and 16 bases, with 18 bases remaining between them. The CDR3 DNA reads TGTGCCAGCAGCCCCGGGACCCCGGGTCAATACTTC. Protein: CASSPGTPGQYF.

The chain couples TRBV28 to TRBJ1-5; no firm D call. The germline V gene encodes CDR1 MDHEN and CDR2 SYDVKM. This CDR3 spans 15 amino acids. With 1 base removed from V and 2 bases from J, the gap between germline ends came to 9 bases. The CDR3 spells CASSLSGRGNQPQHF. CDR3 DNA sequence: TGTGCCAGCAGTTTATCCGGGAGGGGCAATCAGCCCCAGCATTTT.

The rearrangement links TRBV11-3 to TRBJ2-7; tentative D call: TRBD2 (5 bases). Germline V gene data show CDR1 as SGHNT and CDR2 as YENEEA. V dropped 4 bases and J dropped 7 bases, with 11 bases sitting between them. The CDR3 consists of 12 residues. The CDR3 loop is CASSSYEGEQYF. CDR3 nucleotide sequence: TGTGCCAGCAGCTCCTACGAGGGAGAGCAGTACTTC.

The genes are TRBV10-2 and TRBJ2-7; 11 bases match TRBD1. CDR3 length: 15 residues. J gave up 3 bases and V 8 bases, and 9 bases lay outside the gene matches. Germline V gives CDR1 WSHSY, CDR2 SAAADI. CDR3 in DNA: TGCGCCAGCTTCCCGGGACAGGGGGAGTTCTACGAGCAGTACTTC. It yields the protein CASFPGQGEFYEQYF.

The CDR3 DNA sequence: TGTGCCAGCAGCCAAGGGGGGACTAATGAAAAACTGTTTTTT. Protein sequence: CASSQGGTNEKLFF. The J gene is TRBJ1-4, the V gene TRBV4-2, with a tentative D call TRBD1 (5 bases). V lost 1 base to trimming and J lost 2 bases, with 5 bases between them. The germline V gene encodes CDR1 LGHNA and CDR2 YNFKEQ. There are 14 residues in the CDR3.

V gene TRBV28 combines with J gene TRBJ1-5, with 7 bases lining up with TRBD1. V lost 10 bases and J lost 2; bases outside the gene matches: 2. The CDR3 spans 12 residues. CDR1 MDHEN and CDR2 SYDVKM come from the germline V gene. CDR3 bases: TGTGCCACCGGACAGGGCAATCAGCCCCAGCATTTT. This encodes CATGQGNQPQHF.

This sequence joins TRBV5-1 and TRBJ2-7; D gene uncertain. The length of the CDR3 is 11 residues. V lost 4 bases and J 9 bases, leaving 11 bases between the germline ends. Germline V gives CDR1 SGHRS, CDR2 YFSETQ. This CDR3 is CASSPGNGQYF. In DNA form, the CDR3 reads TGCGCCAGCAGCCCCGGAAACGGGCAGTACTTC.

The chain is built from TRBV5-4 and TRBJ1-4, with D unclear. V lost 3 bases to trimming and J lost 8 bases, with 5 bases between them. The CDR3 runs to 11 residues. Germline lookup yields CDR1 SGHNT and CDR2 YYREEE (reference sequence). CDR3 sequence: CASSSPEKLFF. For the CDR3, the DNA is TGTGCCAGCAGCTCTCCGGAAAAACTGTTTTTT.

V usage is TRBV10-1 and J usage is TRBJ2-5; a possible D gene is TRBD2 (5 bases). The ends were cut back, 3 bases at V and 0 bases at J, with 14 bases in the middle. The CDR3 contains 16 residues. Per the germline V gene, CDR1 is WNHNN and CDR2 is SYGVQD (reference sequence). The CDR3 is CASSEGGGKYQETQYF. CDR3 nucleotide sequence: TGCGCCAGCAGTGAAGGAGGTGGAAAGTACCAAGAGACCCAGTACTTC.

The genes are TRBV7-2 and TRBJ2-5; perhaps TRBD1 as D (5 bases). The CDR3 has 14 amino acids. Germline loops: CDR1 SGHTA, CDR2 FQGNSA. Trimming left V 2 bases short and J 4 bases short, with 11 bases between. The CDR3: CASSLRAGPETQYF. CDR3 nucleotides: TGTGCCAGCAGCTTAAGGGCAGGGCCAGAGACCCAGTACTTC.

The V call is TRBV5-8, the J call TRBJ2-2; possible D gene TRBD2, 5 bases. The CDR3 consists of 13 residues. Germline lookup yields CDR1 SGHTS and CDR2 YDEGEE. Trimming took off 4 bases at V and 6 bases at J, with 10 bases between the two ends. The CDR3 protein is CASSPRAAGELFF. The CDR3 DNA is TGTGCCAGCAGCCCGAGGGCGGCCGGGGAGCTGTTTTTT. Full variable domain (remainder filled in from reference TRBV5-8 and TRBJ2-2): EAGVTQSPTHLIKTRGQQATLRCSPISGHTSVYWYQQALGLGLQFLLWYDEGEERNRGNFPPRFSGRQFPNYSSELNVNALELEDSALYLCASSPRAAGELFFGEGSRLTVL.

This chain uses TRBV19 with TRBJ1-5; D is uncertain. V lost 0 bases and J lost 2, with 8 bases in between. The CDR3 length is 15 residues. Germline CDR1 and CDR2: LNHDA and SQIVND (reference sequence). CDR3 sequence: CASSIDSRRNQPQHF. CDR3 nucleotides: TGTGCCAGTAGTATAGATAGCAGGCGCAATCAGCCCCAGCATTTT.